A single T cell receptor beta chain is shown here with its context. Its antigen is currently unknown. The record originates from a study of shared clonotypes between healthy human individuals. Whole-study context: Each donor's CD4 naive and CD4 memory cells filled three plates apiece, CD8 naive two, and CD8 memory one.

Study donors comprised healthy, HIV-negative adults devoid of recent acute infection or vaccination. V lost 6 bases and J lost 7, with 22 bases in between. CDR3 length: 15 residues. Per the germline V gene, CDR1 is SQVTM and CDR2 is ANQGSEA. General study findings and limits: Large sequencing depth failed to make sorted-subset sequencing complete, rarefaction showed. Donor clonotype sharing was expected to depend on sequencing depth.

Measured with immunoSEQ multiplex PCR; TCRdb has only the in-frame clones, and not every one. The table includes under 1,900,000 clones, approximately 98.5% detected once. Sequencing was carried out using naive CD4+ T cells sorted from blood. As to subset: CD45RA+ positively selected. This sequence joins TRBV29-1 and TRBJ2-1; TRBD1 is a possible D gene (6 bases). This clonotype originated in a man younger than 40 in good health. The CDR3 coding sequence is TGCAGCGTCGCACCATGGGGGCCGGCCCGGAATGAGCAGTTCTTC. Its protein product is CSVAPWGPARNEQFF.